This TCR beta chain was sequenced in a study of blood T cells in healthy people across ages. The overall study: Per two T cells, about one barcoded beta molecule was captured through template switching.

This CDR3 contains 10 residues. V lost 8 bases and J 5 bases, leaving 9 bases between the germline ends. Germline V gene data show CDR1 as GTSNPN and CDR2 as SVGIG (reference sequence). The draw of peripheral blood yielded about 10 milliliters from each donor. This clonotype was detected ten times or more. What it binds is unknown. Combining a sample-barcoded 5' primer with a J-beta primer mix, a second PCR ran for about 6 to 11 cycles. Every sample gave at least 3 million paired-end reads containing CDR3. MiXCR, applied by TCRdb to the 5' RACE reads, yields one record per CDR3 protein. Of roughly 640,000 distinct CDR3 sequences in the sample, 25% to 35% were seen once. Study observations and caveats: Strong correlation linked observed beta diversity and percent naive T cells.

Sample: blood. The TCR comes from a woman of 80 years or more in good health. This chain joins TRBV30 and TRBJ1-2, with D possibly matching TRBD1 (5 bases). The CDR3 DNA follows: TGTGCCCACGGGGGGTATGGCTACACCTTC. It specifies CAHGGYGYTF.